The 25 T cell receptor beta chains below come from one sample, sequenced in a study of immune characterization of retroperitoneal liposarcoma. TCRdb passed the PCR reads through MiXCR, listing each CDR3 protein once. The top ten clones hold more than 12% of a sample with about 8,200 distinct CDR3 sequences, under 50% of them seen once. The sample taken for sequencing was tumor tissue. Source of these receptors: a male donor with retroperitoneal liposarcoma.

This clonotype was picked up a small number of times. CDR3 coding DNA: TGTGCCAGCAGTTCCTCGGACAGACTCTACGAGCAGTACTTC. It codes for CASSSSDRLYEQYF. The rearrangement joins TRBV12-3 or TRBV12-4 to TRBJ2-7; possibly TRBD1 for D (6 bases). V lost 4 bases and J 3 bases, leaving 13 bases between the germline ends. CDR3 size: 14 residues.

The chain couples TRBV4-3 to TRBJ1-2; no reliable D call. Trimming cost V 0 bases and J 4 bases, with 9 bases left between them. The CDR3 contains 14 residues. From germline, CDR1 is LGHNA and CDR2 YSLEER. The CDR3 DNA sequence: TGCGCCAGCAGCCAAGAACGGAGTCCCTATGGCTACACCTTC. Translated: CASSQERSPYGYTF.

The chain has TRBV6-1 and TRBJ2-4; a possible D gene is TRBD2 (6 bases). The J call may be in error: the DNA end matches TRBJ2-7 better. This CDR3 has 15 residues. CDR1 MNHNS and CDR2 SASEGT come from the germline V gene. The CDR3 protein is CASSEVSGGPYEQYF. The CDR3 DNA sequence: TGTGCCAGCAGTGAAGTGAGCGGAGGGCCCTACGAGCAGTACTTC.

The chain recombines TRBV6-5 with TRBJ2-5, with a possible D match to TRBD1 (6 bases). Germline-derived CDR1 and CDR2 are MNHEY and SVGAGI. V lost 4 bases and J lost 4, with 19 bases in between. CDR3 length: 16 residues. CDR3 nucleotides: TGTGCCAGCAGTTCTCGGACAGATCCTCCAAGAGAGACCCAGTACTTC. Protein sequence: CASSSRTDPPRETQYF.

This clonotype was picked up a small number of times. The chain links TRBV27 to TRBJ2-6; 9 nucleotides match TRBD1. The germline V gene has CDR1 MNHEY and CDR2 SMNVEV (reference sequence). V dropped 5 bases and J dropped 2; count of bases not matched to a gene: 10. This CDR3 comprises 18 residues. CDR3 DNA: TGTGCCAGCAGTCCGGGACAGGGACTAATTACTGGGGCCAACGTCCTGACTTTC. Amino acids: CASSPGQGLITGANVLTF.

The gene calls are TRBV7-2 and TRBJ2-2; weak D call: TRBD2 (6 bases). Per the germline V gene, CDR1 is SGHTA and CDR2 is FQGNSA. V was shortened by 2 bases and J by 2 bases, with 12 bases between the two germline ends. The CDR3 is 16 amino acids. CDR3 amino acids: CASSLTGGFNTGELFF. The CDR3 nucleotides read TGTGCCAGCAGCTTAACTGGGGGGTTTAACACCGGGGAGCTGTTTTTT.

This clonotype is medium-sized (0.01 to 0.1%) within its sample. The chain has TRBV7-2 and TRBJ1-5; a weak D match, TRBD1 (5 bases). Trimming removed 2 bases from V and 1 base from J, with 12 bases in between. The CDR3 loop spans 16 amino acids. The V gene's germline CDR1 is SGHTA and CDR2 FQGNSA. CDR3 sequence reads: CASSLQSWGSNQPQHF. The CDR3 bases are TGTGCCAGCAGCTTACAAAGCTGGGGGAGCAATCAGCCCCAGCATTTT.

This chain links TRBV6-8 with TRBJ2-1; perhaps TRBD2 as D (6 bases). Germline V gives CDR1 MNHGY, CDR2 SAAAGT. V lost 2 bases to trimming and J lost 12 bases, with 14 bases between them. This CDR3 comprises 13 residues. CDR3 sequence reads: CASSYRTGTRQFF. CDR3 sequence (DNA): TGTGCCAGCAGTTACCGCACCGGGACTCGGCAGTTCTTC.

The chain uses TRBV6-4 and TRBJ2-5; TRBD2 might be the D (6 bases). Gene TRBJ2-1 matches the end of the DNA better, so the J call may be wrong. Germline assignment: CDR1 MRHNA and CDR2 SNTAGT. The CDR3 totals 16 residues. The CDR3 sequence: CASSDSTGTPPNEQFF. The CDR3 DNA follows: TGTGCCAGCAGTGACTCAACCGGGACTCCCCCCAATGAGCAGTTCTTC.

This chain links TRBV6-1 with TRBJ2-5; D possibly corresponds to TRBD1 (6 bases). Germline CDR1 reads MNHNS; CDR2 reads SASEGT. CDR3 length: 13 amino acids. V lost 2 bases to trimming and J lost 2 bases, with 6 bases between them. Here the CDR3 reads CASSEQGQETQYF. CDR3 bases: TGTGCCAGCAGTGAACAGGGGCAAGAGACCCAGTACTTC.

This clonotype was seen more than once but under ten times. CDR3 in amino acids: CASSEGTGADEQFF. The CDR3 nucleotides are TGTGCCAGCAGTGAGGGGACAGGGGCGGATGAGCAGTTCTTC. The rearrangement uses TRBV6-1 and TRBJ2-1; TRBD1 agrees at 10 bases. V lost 3 bases, J lost 8 bases, and 4 bases stayed unmatched. The CDR3 has 14 amino acids. CDR1 is MNHNS, CDR2 SASEGT, per germline.

By its share, this clonotype is medium-sized. This sequence joins TRBV12-3 or TRBV12-4 and TRBJ2-5, with D tentatively TRBD2 (6 bases). The CDR3 loop spans 15 amino acids. V was clipped by 6 bases and J by 5 bases, with 19 bases between them. CDR3: CASSRSGPRGETQYF. The DNA for the CDR3 is TGTGCCAGCAGCCGGTCGGGCCCCCGGGGGGAGACCCAGTACTTC.

V gene TRBV27 combines with J gene TRBJ2-1; no clear D gene. V was cut by 0 bases and J by 10 bases, with 16 bases left in between. The CDR3 spans 15 residues. CDR1 MNHEY and CDR2 SMNVEV come from the germline V gene (reference sequence). The CDR3 region is CASSLSFPTVGEQFF. In DNA form, the CDR3 reads TGTGCCAGCAGTTTATCCTTCCCGACGGTGGGGGAGCAGTTCTTC.

The chain combines TRBV7-8 with TRBJ1-2; tentatively, D is TRBD1 (5 bases). Per germline, CDR1 SGHVS and CDR2 FQNEAQ. V was clipped by 3 bases and J by 8 bases, with 16 bases between them. This CDR3 contains 14 residues. Here the CDR3 DNA reads TGTGCCAGCAGCTTGGGGCCCCGGACGGGGGGCTACACCTTC. This gives the protein CASSLGPRTGGYTF.

By its share, this clonotype is medium-sized (0.01 to 0.1%). The chain has TRBV7-2 and TRBJ1-4, with D possibly TRBD1 on 5 matching bases. The CDR3 is made up of 14 amino acids. CDR1 and CDR2 (germline): SGHTA, FQGNSA. V was pared by 2 bases and J by 8 bases, with 12 bases between. In nucleotides, the CDR3 is TGTGCCAGCAGCTTAAACCAGGGCTCGGAAAAACTGTTTTTT. It yields the protein CASSLNQGSEKLFF.

This clonotype occurred a few times. The chain combines TRBV27 with TRBJ2-5, with D perhaps TRBD2 (6 bases). The DNA end is more similar to TRBJ2-7, so the J call may be wrong. The CDR3 loop spans 15 amino acids. The germline CDR1 and CDR2 sequences are MNHEY and SMNVEV (reference sequence). This CDR3 reads CASSLTRDSTYEQYF. As DNA, the CDR3 is TGTGCCAGCAGTTTAACCCGGGACTCAACCTACGAGCAGTACTTC.

CDR3 in DNA: TGTGCCAGCAGCGGTAGCGGGGGACCCTACAATGAGCAGTTCTTC. Encoded protein: CASSGSGGPYNEQFF. The J gene is TRBJ2-1, the V gene TRBV11-3; 9 nucleotides align to TRBD2. Germline V CDR1 and CDR2: SGHNT, YENEEA. The CDR3 runs to 15 residues. Unmatched junction bases numbered 4, after V lost 5 bases and J lost 2 bases.

This clonotype qualifies as medium-sized. The V gene is TRBV6-6, the J gene TRBJ2-1; 10 nucleotides agree with TRBD2. The J call is doubtful: the DNA matches TRBJ2-7 better. Germline-derived CDR1 and CDR2 are MNHNY and SVGAGI (reference sequence). The CDR3 is 15 amino acids. CDR3: CASSYSSGGAHEQYF. In DNA, the CDR3 is TGTGCCAGCAGTTACTCCAGCGGGGGGGCCCATGAGCAGTACTTC.

The sample holds a few counts of this clonotype. This rearrangement joins TRBV11-2 to TRBJ2-1; D may match TRBD1 or TRBD2 (5 bases each). Germline values: CDR1 SGHAT, CDR2 FQNNGV. V lost 6 bases to trimming and J lost 10 bases, with 22 bases between them. This CDR3 has 15 residues. CDR3 bases: TGTGCCAGCAGGGCTCCGGGACGCAACTCCTACGAGCAGTTCTTC. Translated: CASRAPGRNSYEQFF.

This clonotype was found a few times. V and J are TRBV7-2 and TRBJ2-1; D is unclear. Germline CDR1 and CDR2: SGHTA and FQGNSA. The CDR3 has 14 amino acids. The V and J ends lost 3 bases and 3 bases respectively, with 9 bases between them. The CDR3 loop is CASSFAGIYNEQFF. As DNA, the CDR3 is TGTGCCAGCAGCTTCGCCGGAATCTACAATGAGCAGTTCTTC.

In its sample, this clonotype was seen a few times. J is TRBJ1-2 and V is TRBV6-1, with D uncertain. The CDR3 has 13 amino acids. V lost 2 bases to trimming and J lost 13 bases, with 17 bases between them. Germline V gene sequence: CDR1 MNHNS, CDR2 SASEGT. CDR3 sequence reads: CASSELGGTTSTF. DNA of the CDR3: TGTGCCAGCAGTGAACTTGGCGGAACGACTAGCACCTTC.

The J gene is TRBJ2-1, the V gene TRBV12-3 or TRBV12-4; D is perhaps TRBD2 (6 bases). The closer fit of TRBJ2-7 to the DNA end suggests the J call may be wrong. This CDR3 contains 14 residues. In DNA form, the CDR3 reads TGTGCCAGCAGTTTTTTAGCGGAGTACAATGAGCAGTACTTC. Its protein product is CASSFLAEYNEQYF.

The CDR3 protein is CAIRASTDNEQYF. For the CDR3, the DNA is TGTGCCATCCGAGCGTCCACGGACAATGAGCAGTACTTC. The gene calls are TRBV10-3 and TRBJ2-4; D possibly corresponds to TRBD1 (5 bases). The germline V and J ends were trimmed by 8 bases and 13 bases, with 21 bases remaining between them. Germline assignment: CDR1 ENHRY and CDR2 SYGVKD. CDR3 size: 13 residues.

By proportion, this clonotype is medium-sized. The CDR3 reads CASRLGTSGRSSTDTQYF. In nucleotides, the CDR3 is TGTGCCAGCAGACTGGGGACTAGCGGGAGGTCTAGCACAGATACGCAGTATTTT. The rearrangement uses TRBV6-1 and TRBJ2-3; TRBD2 agrees at 15 bases. The CDR3 covers 18 residues. The V gene end was trimmed by 6 bases and the J gene end by 0 bases; junction bases not matched to a gene: 7. CDR1 and CDR2 from the germline V gene are MNHNS and SASEGT.

The chain carries TRBV7-8 and TRBJ1-1; TRBD1 might be the D (5 bases). The V end lost 1 base, the J end lost 1 base, and 13 bases lay between the germline ends. CDR1 and CDR2 from the germline V gene are SGHVS and FQNEAQ. This CDR3 is 16 amino acids long. The CDR3 here is CASSLVGGSRNTEAFF. The CDR3 coding sequence is TGTGCCAGCAGCTTAGTGGGGGGATCTCGGAACACTGAAGCTTTCTTT.